The 8 T cell receptor beta chains given below trace back to one sample, sequenced in a study of blood T cell repertoires in COVID-19. Data came from immunoSEQ multiplex PCR; TCRdb stores just in-frame clones and leaves some out. The sample holds roughly 180,000 clones, approximately 86% seen once. Sequencing used peripheral blood. These TCRs come from a man between 65 and 79 years old with active or convalescent COVID-19.

The chain couples TRBV3-1 (or the pseudogene TRBV3-2) to TRBJ2-7; TRBD1 agrees at 9 bases. Trimming cost V 2 bases and J 3 bases; bases outside gene matches: 5. CDR1 and CDR2 (germline): LGHDT, YNNKEL (reference sequence). This CDR3 region has 15 residues. The CDR3 sequence: CASSQSDRGHYEQYF. In DNA, the CDR3 is TGTGCCAGCAGCCAATCGGACAGGGGACACTACGAGCAGTACTTC.

The rearrangement joins TRBV7-9 to TRBJ2-7, with TRBD1 matching 7 bases. The CDR3 covers 15 residues. V shed 5 bases and J 0 bases; nucleotides not matched to a gene: 7. CDR1 is SEHNR, CDR2 FQNEAQ, per germline (reference sequence). The CDR3 reads CASSPRDSYSYEQYF. The DNA for the CDR3 is TGTGCCAGCAGCCCCAGGGACAGTTACTCCTACGAGCAGTACTTC.

This clone was seen once. The chain recombines TRBV3-1 (or the pseudogene TRBV3-2) with TRBJ2-1, with D possibly TRBD1 on 6 matching bases. V lost 10 bases to trimming and J lost 4 bases, with 14 bases between them. This CDR3 contains 13 residues. Germline CDR1 LGHDT, CDR2 YNNKEL (reference sequence). CDR3 amino acids: CATAGVQYNEQFF. The CDR3 DNA reads as TGTGCCACCGCAGGGGTCCAATACAATGAGCAGTTCTTC.

The chain recombines TRBV21-1 with TRBJ1-6; the tabulated D call, TRBD1, remains unverified against the DNA. TRBV21-1 is a pseudogene. CDR3 length: 12 amino acids. The CDR3 DNA follows: TGTGCCAACGGGACAGAAAATTCACCCCTCCACTTT. It encodes CANGTENSPLHF.

The chain is built from TRBV18 and TRBJ2-1; 7 bases align to TRBD2. The V gene's germline CDR1 is KGHSH and CDR2 LQKENI. The ends lost 3 bases at V and 4 bases at J; junction bases unmatched: 3. The length of the CDR3 is 14 residues. The CDR3 DNA reads TGTGCCAGCTCACCGACTAGCCAGTACAATGAGCAGTTCTTC. It is translated as CASSPTSQYNEQFF.

The gene calls are TRBV20-1 and TRBJ1-2; D remains unclear. Germline loops: CDR1 DFQATT, CDR2 SNEGSKA (reference sequence). The CDR3 sequence is 12 residues long. Trimming took off 3 bases at V and 3 bases at J, with 8 bases between the two ends. The CDR3 region has the DNA TGCAGTGCTAGTTCCAGGTACTATGGCTACACCTTC. It translates to CSASSRYYGYTF.

This clone was detected once. This rearrangement joins TRBV11-3 to TRBJ2-3; no clear D. Germline CDR1 SGHNT, CDR2 YENEEA. The CDR3 runs to 14 residues. Trimming removed 0 bases from V and 0 bases from J, with 4 bases in between. CDR3 sequence reads: CASSLEASTDTQYF. The CDR3 DNA reads as TGTGCCAGCAGCTTAGAAGCTAGCACAGATACGCAGTATTTT.

This chain's CDR3 is CASSEFGLAGLSYEQYF. DNA for the CDR3: TGCGCCAGCAGTGAGTTTGGACTAGCGGGGTTGTCCTACGAGCAGTACTTC. This sequence joins TRBV10-2 and TRBJ2-7; 12 bases line up with TRBD2. V dropped 1 base and J dropped 1; count of bases not matched to a gene: 5. The CDR3 is 17 amino acids. CDR1 and CDR2 (germline): WSHSY, SAAADI.